The 22 T cell receptor beta chains reported below all come from one sample, sequenced in a study of T cell responses to AZD1222 COVID-19 vaccine. Generated by immunoSEQ multiplex PCR, the TCRdb table keeps only in-frame clones and is missing some. The sample carries tens of thousands of clones, over 80% recorded once. Sequencing was performed on peripheral blood, taken 28 days after the second AZD1222 dose. These receptor sequences come from an adult who received the AZD1222 COVID-19 vaccine.

The chain uses TRBV7-6 and TRBJ2-5; possibly TRBD2 for D (5 bases). The CDR3 is 16 amino acids. Trimming shortened V by 1 base and J by 0 bases, and 12 bases separated the two germline ends. The germline gives CDR1 SGHVS, CDR2 FNYEAQ. As DNA, the CDR3 is TGTGCCAGCAGCTTAGTGGCCGGGGTGTACCAAGAGACCCAGTACTTC. Its protein is CASSLVAGVYQETQYF.

The chain recombines TRBV3-1 (or the pseudogene TRBV3-2) with TRBJ2-4; 10 bases map to TRBD2. V lost 1 base and J lost 7; bases outside the gene matches: 10. This CDR3 spans 17 amino acids. CDR1 and CDR2 from the germline V gene are LGHDT and YNNKEL (reference sequence). The CDR3 DNA follows: TGTGCCAGCAGCCAAGTAGCAAGCGGGGGGGCGTGGAACATTCAGTACTTC. Protein sequence: CASSQVASGGAWNIQYF.

This clone occurred a few times. The chain uses TRBV3-1 (or the pseudogene TRBV3-2) and TRBJ1-2, with 7 positions matching TRBD1. Germline V gene sequence: CDR1 LGHDT, CDR2 YNNKEL (reference sequence). This CDR3 is 14 amino acids long. After removal of 4 bases from V and 2 bases from J, the junction contained 4 bases not matched to a gene. The CDR3 DNA reads TGTGCCAGCAGCCTCCCGACAGGGAACTATGGCTACACCTTC. Amino acids: CASSLPTGNYGYTF.

J is TRBJ1-3 and V is TRBV5-1, with 7 bases identical to TRBD1. Per germline, CDR1 SGHRS and CDR2 YFSETQ. The CDR3 contains 14 residues. Trimming removed 5 bases from V and 0 bases from J; junction bases left unmatched: 2. CDR3 protein: CASSRDSSGNTIYF. The DNA of the CDR3 is TGCGCCAGCAGTAGGGACAGCTCTGGAAACACCATATATTTT.

The chain uses TRBV7-2 and TRBJ2-3, with TRBD2 as a possible D gene (5 bases). CDR1 and CDR2 from the germline V gene are SGHTA and FQGNSA. CDR3 length: 15 residues. Deletions cut 5 bases from V and 3 bases from J, with 15 bases between. CDR3 sequence: CASSQDGGQTDTQYF. The CDR3 nucleotides read TGTGCCAGCAGCCAGGATGGCGGGCAGACAGATACGCAGTATTTT.

This sequence joins TRBV29-1 and TRBJ1-5, with 8 positions matching TRBD1. V trimming: 8 bases; J trimming: 7 bases; junction bases outside the gene matches: 10. This CDR3 contains 13 residues. CDR1 is SQVTM, CDR2 ANQGSEA, per germline. The CDR3 nucleotides are TGCAGCACATCGACAGGGGCCGAGCAGCCCCAGCATTTT. Its protein product is CSTSTGAEQPQHF.

This sequence joins TRBV5-4 and TRBJ1-1; possible D gene TRBD1, 6 bases. The CDR3 is made up of 14 amino acids. The V gene's germline CDR1 is SGHNT and CDR2 YYREEE (reference sequence). Trimming left V 6 bases short and J 1 base short, with 13 bases between. Here the CDR3 reads CASTGGGANTEAFF. The CDR3 DNA follows: TGTGCCAGCACCGGAGGGGGGGCGAACACTGAAGCTTTCTTT.

This clone has a handful of counts. This chain uses TRBV29-1 with TRBJ1-1; a weak D match, TRBD1 (6 bases). CDR1 and CDR2 from the germline V gene are SQVTM and ANQGSEA. CDR3 length equals 14 residues. V gave up 6 bases and J gave up 4 bases, with 18 bases separating them. The CDR3 DNA follows: TGCAGCGTCCCCAAAGGGGGGGCGGCCACTGAAGCTTTCTTT. Encoded protein: CSVPKGGAATEAFF.

The V call is TRBV9, the J call TRBJ2-1, with D tentatively TRBD1 or TRBD2 (5 bases each). This CDR3 is built from 12 residues. V was clipped by 1 base and J by 15 bases, with 14 bases between them. Germline CDR1 and CDR2: SGDLS and YYNGEE. In nucleotides, the CDR3 is TGTGCCAGCAGCGTATCGAGTGGGACGCTGTTCTTC. Protein product: CASSVSSGTLFF.

The rearrangement joins TRBV6-5 to TRBJ1-5, with D possibly TRBD1 on 5 matching bases. Trimming stripped 6 bases from V and 0 bases from J, with 9 bases between. CDR1 and CDR2 from the germline V gene are MNHEY and SVGAGI. The CDR3 loop spans 14 amino acids. The CDR3 loop is CASRTAYSNQPQHF. The CDR3 DNA is TGTGCCAGCAGGACAGCATATAGCAATCAGCCCCAGCATTTT.

The rearrangement joins TRBV28 to TRBJ1-2; possible D gene TRBD1, 5 bases. CDR1 and CDR2 from the germline V gene are MDHEN and SYDVKM. The V gene lost 4 bases and the J gene lost 8 bases, with 14 bases spanning the gap. This CDR3 is 13 amino acids long. CDR3: CASSWDWDGGYTF. The CDR3 DNA reads TGTGCCAGCAGTTGGGACTGGGACGGGGGCTACACCTTC.

This clone was counted only a few times. The rearrangement joins TRBV27 to TRBJ1-5; D gene unclear. Germline V gives CDR1 MNHEY, CDR2 SMNVEV (reference sequence). This CDR3 comprises 14 residues. The V end was cut by 4 bases, the J end by 4 bases, with 11 bases between. The CDR3 is CASSSHSSNQPQHF. Written as DNA, the CDR3 is TGTGCCAGCAGTTCGCACAGTTCGAATCAGCCCCAGCATTTT.

The gene calls are TRBV18 and TRBJ1-4; 9 nucleotides line up with TRBD1. With 6 bases clipped from V and 5 bases from J, the junction kept 10 bases outside the gene matches. This CDR3 contains 16 residues. CDR1 is KGHSH and CDR2 is LQKENI in the germline V gene. The CDR3 coding sequence is TGTGCCAGCTCCCTATCCAGGGGGACAGGGAATGAAAAACTGTTTTTT. Translating it yields CASSLSRGTGNEKLFF.

The rearrangement links TRBV19 to TRBJ2-3, with 7 bases that match TRBD1. The CDR3 is 16 residues long. V shed 7 bases and J 3 bases; nucleotides not matched to a gene: 13. Germline V gene sequence: CDR1 LNHDA, CDR2 SQIVND (reference sequence). CDR3 in amino acids: CASTGKTGRGTDTQYF. Here the CDR3 DNA reads TGTGCCAGTACAGGGAAGACAGGGAGAGGGACAGATACGCAGTATTTT.

The chain joins TRBV7-2 to TRBJ2-7; the match to TRBD2 covers 10 bases. CDR3 length equals 14 residues. With V trimmed by 2 bases and J by 2 bases, 0 bases remained unmatched. Germline CDR1 is SGHTA and CDR2 is FQGNSA. CDR3 coding DNA: TGTGCCAGCAGCTTAACTAGCGGGGCCTACGAGCAGTACTTC. Its translation: CASSLTSGAYEQYF.

The rearrangement uses TRBV19 and TRBJ2-1; D is uncertain. Trimming shortened V by 2 bases and J by 5 bases, and 13 bases separated the two germline ends. The germline V gene has CDR1 LNHDA and CDR2 SQIVND (reference sequence). This CDR3 is built from 15 residues. CDR3 bases: TGTGCCAGTAGTATATGGGGAATTCAAAACAATGAGCAGTTCTTC. Residues: CASSIWGIQNNEQFF.

This clone occurred a few times. The genes are TRBV6-2 or TRBV6-3 and TRBJ1-5, with 7 bases matching TRBD1. The germline V gene has CDR1 MNHEY and CDR2 SVGEGT. V trimming: 6 bases; J trimming: 0 bases; junction bases outside the gene matches: 8. The CDR3 totals 16 residues. This CDR3 is CASSGGTAYSNQPQHF. DNA for the CDR3: TGTGCCAGCAGCGGGGGGACAGCGTATAGCAATCAGCCCCAGCATTTT.

V and J are TRBV12-3 or TRBV12-4 and TRBJ1-2; D ambiguous. This CDR3 has 13 residues. Trimming removed 7 bases from V and 1 base from J, with 10 bases in between. The CDR3, as DNA: TGTGCCAGCACCCGCCCCAGTAACTATGGCTACACCTTC. This encodes CASTRPSNYGYTF.

This chain links TRBV6-4 with TRBJ2-1; 9 bases agree with TRBD1. Germline CDR1 and CDR2: MRHNA and SNTAGT. CDR3 length equals 14 residues. V was clipped by 5 bases and J by 7 bases; unmatched bases: 6. The CDR3 DNA reads as TGTGCCAGCAGTCCCGGGACAGGGTATAATGAGCAGTTCTTC. Translated: CASSPGTGYNEQFF.

The V call is TRBV7-8, the J call TRBJ1-2; possibly TRBD1 for D (6 bases). This CDR3 has 16 residues. Trimming removed 5 bases from V and 0 bases from J, with 16 bases in between. Germline V gene data show CDR1 as SGHVS and CDR2 as FQNEAQ. In nucleotides, the CDR3 is TGTGCCAGCAGCCTGTCACAGGGTTCAGCTAACTATGGCTACACCTTC. Translating it yields CASSLSQGSANYGYTF.

The chain has TRBV7-9 and TRBJ2-2, with TRBD2 matching over 11 bases. This CDR3 has 17 residues. With V trimmed by 5 bases and J by 5 bases, 10 bases remained unmatched. Germline V gene data show CDR1 as SEHNR and CDR2 as FQNEAQ (reference sequence). The CDR3 reads CASSRTSGTSGTGELFF. CDR3 in DNA: TGTGCCAGCAGCCGGACGTCCGGGACTAGCGGTACCGGGGAGCTGTTTTTT.

This sequence joins TRBV2 and TRBJ2-5; 11 nucleotides align to TRBD2. V dropped 4 bases and J dropped 5; count of bases not matched to a gene: 6. Germline values: CDR1 SNHLY, CDR2 FYNNEI. This CDR3 contains 15 residues. The CDR3 loop is CASSVLAGGTETQYF. As DNA, the CDR3 is TGTGCCAGCAGTGTTCTAGCGGGGGGAACCGAGACCCAGTACTTC.